This T cell receptor (beta chain) originates from a study of Ad26.COV2.S vaccination and SARS-CoV-2 variants. The table came from immunoSEQ multiplex PCR; TCRdb's copy has only in-frame clones and leaves some out. The table lists 300,000 to 450,000 clones, about 90% of them singletons. CDR3 length equals 13 residues. Germline CDR1 and CDR2: SGHNT and YYREEE (reference sequence). The V end was cut by 0 bases, the J end by 1 base, with 4 bases between. This clone was detected once. Sample: peripheral blood, taken after recovery from COVID-19. The receptor was isolated from a human donor who had recovered from COVID-19. The V call is TRBV5-4, the J call TRBJ2-5; D remains unclear. CDR3 coding DNA: TGTGCCAGCAGCTTGGGCGGCCAAGAGACCCAGTACTTC. Translation gives CASSLGGQETQYF.